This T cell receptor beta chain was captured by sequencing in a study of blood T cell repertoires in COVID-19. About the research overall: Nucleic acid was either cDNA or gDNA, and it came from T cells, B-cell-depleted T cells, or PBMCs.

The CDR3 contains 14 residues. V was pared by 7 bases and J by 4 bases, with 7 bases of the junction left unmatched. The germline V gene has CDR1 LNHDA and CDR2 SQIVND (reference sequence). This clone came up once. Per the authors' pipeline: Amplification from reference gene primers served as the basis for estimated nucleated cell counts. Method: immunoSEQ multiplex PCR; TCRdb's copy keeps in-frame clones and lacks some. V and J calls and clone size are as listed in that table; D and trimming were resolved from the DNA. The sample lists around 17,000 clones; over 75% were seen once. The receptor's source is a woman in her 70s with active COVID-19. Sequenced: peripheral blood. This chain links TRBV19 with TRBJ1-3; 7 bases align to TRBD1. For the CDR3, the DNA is TGTGCCAGTACCTCGACAGGGTCCGGAAACACCATATATTTT. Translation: CASTSTGSGNTIYF.